This T cell receptor beta chain was obtained from a study of response to subunit inactivated influenza vaccine. On this clonotype itself: What it recognizes is unknown.

Germline V gene lookup returns CDR1 DFQATT and CDR2 SNEGSKA (reference sequence). Unmatched junction bases numbered 12, after V lost 5 bases and J lost 5 bases. The CDR3 consists of 14 residues. TCRdb called the RT-PCR reads again in MiXCR, with one record for every CDR3 protein. The sample contains around 850,000 distinct CDR3 sequences, roughly 18% of which appear only once. Findings of the study overall: After each seasonal influenza vaccination, few new T cells are recruited, the authors suggested.

This clonotype was sampled from a man aged 50 to 59 who received an inactivated influenza vaccine. Source: PBMCs from blood, taken 4 to 6 days after vaccination. This chain joins TRBV20-1 and TRBJ2-7, with 7 bases aligning to TRBD1. The chain's CDR3 is CSARHWTGKNEQYF. CDR3 bases: TGCAGTGCTCGCCACTGGACAGGCAAGAACGAGCAGTACTTC.